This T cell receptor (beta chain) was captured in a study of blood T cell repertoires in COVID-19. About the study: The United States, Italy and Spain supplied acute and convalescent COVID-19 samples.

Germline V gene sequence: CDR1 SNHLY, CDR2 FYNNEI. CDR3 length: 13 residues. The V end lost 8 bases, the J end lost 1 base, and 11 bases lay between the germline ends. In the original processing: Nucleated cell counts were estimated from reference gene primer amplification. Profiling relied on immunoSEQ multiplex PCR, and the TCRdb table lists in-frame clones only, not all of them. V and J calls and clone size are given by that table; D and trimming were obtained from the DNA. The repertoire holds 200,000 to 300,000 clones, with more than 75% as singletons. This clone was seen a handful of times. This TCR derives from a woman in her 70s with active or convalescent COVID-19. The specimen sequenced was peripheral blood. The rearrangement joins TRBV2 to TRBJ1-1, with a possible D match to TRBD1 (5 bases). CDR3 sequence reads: CASADSSNTEAFF. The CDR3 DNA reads TGTGCCAGCGCAGACAGTTCGAACACTGAAGCTTTCTTT.